There are a few counts of the clone carrying this TCR beta chain. Its antigen remains unknown. Germline-derived CDR1 and CDR2 are SNHLY and FYNNEI. The V and J ends lost 8 bases and 3 bases, in that order; junction bases with no gene match: 1. The CDR3 runs 12 residues. It was by 5'RACE with 10-nucleotide random UMIs that the cDNA was made. TCRdb recomputed calls from the 5' RACE reads with MiXCR, one row per CDR3 protein. The data contain 65,000 to 70,000 distinct CDR3 sequences, under 5% of them singletons. This record belongs to a study of neurological immune-mediated disorders. Where libraries were unsorted, they were derived from 2 million PBMCs stored at -80 degrees C. Overall study findings and caveats: Any association between clinical or MRI features and the multiple sclerosis repertoire cluster was absent.

The TCR sequence derives from a man aged 50 or older with multiple sclerosis. The genes are TRBV2 and TRBJ2-1, with 7 bases identical to TRBD2. The specimen sequenced was PBMCs. CDR3 sequence: CASERGYNEQFF. In DNA form, the CDR3 reads TGTGCCAGCGAGCGGGGCTACAATGAGCAGTTCTTC. Complete variable domain (other parts from reference TRBV2 and TRBJ2-1): EPEVTQTPSHQVTQMGQEVILRCVPISNHLYFYWYRQILGQKVEFLVSFYNNEISEKSEIFDDQFSVERPDGSNFTLKIRSTKLEDSAMYFCASERGYNEQFFGPGTRLTVL.